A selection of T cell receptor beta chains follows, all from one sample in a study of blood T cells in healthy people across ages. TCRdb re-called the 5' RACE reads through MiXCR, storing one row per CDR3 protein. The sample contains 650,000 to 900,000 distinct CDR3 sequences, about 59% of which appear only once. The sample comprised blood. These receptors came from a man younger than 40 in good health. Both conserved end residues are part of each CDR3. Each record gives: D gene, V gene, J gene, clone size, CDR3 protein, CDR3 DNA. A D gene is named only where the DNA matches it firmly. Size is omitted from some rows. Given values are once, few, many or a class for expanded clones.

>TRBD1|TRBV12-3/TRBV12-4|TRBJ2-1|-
CASLGQTDNEQFF
TGTGCCAGCCTGGGACAGACTGACAATGAGCAGTTCTTC
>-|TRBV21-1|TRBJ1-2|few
CASSKGAEETNYGYTF
TGTGCCAGCAGCAAAGGGGCAGAGGAGACTAACTATGGCTACACCTTC
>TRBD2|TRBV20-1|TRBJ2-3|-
CSARAGHSGGTDTQYF
TGCAGTGCTAGGGCCGGCCACAGCGGGGGGACAGATACGCAGTATTTT
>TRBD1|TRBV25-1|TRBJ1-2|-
CASSRTGGNYGYTF
TGTGCCAGCAGCCGGACAGGGGGCAACTATGGCTACACCTTC
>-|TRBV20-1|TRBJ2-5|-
CSARVFGSDLQETQYF
TGCAGTGCTAGAGTATTCGGGTCAGACCTCCAAGAGACCCAGTACTTC
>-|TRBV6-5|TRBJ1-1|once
CASSYFSRGTEAFF
TGTGCCAGCAGTTACTTTAGTCGTGGGACTGAAGCTTTCTTT
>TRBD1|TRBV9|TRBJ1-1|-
CASSVETGTEAFF
TGTGCCAGCAGCGTAGAGACAGGGACTGAAGCTTTCTTT
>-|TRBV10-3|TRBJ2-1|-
CAISPDRIYEQFF
TGTGCCATCAGCCCGGACAGAATCTACGAGCAGTTCTTC
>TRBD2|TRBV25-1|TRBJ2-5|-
CASSEYHLAGFDKTQYF
TGTGCCAGCAGTGAATACCATCTAGCGGGGTTCGATAAGACCCAGTACTTC
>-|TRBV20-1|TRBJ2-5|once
CSARDIGNQGETQYF
TGCAGTGCTAGAGATATAGGCAATCAAGGGGAGACCCAGTACTTC
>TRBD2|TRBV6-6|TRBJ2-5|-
CASSYSRLAAPGTQYF
TGTGCCAGCAGTTACTCGCGACTAGCGGCCCCAGGAACCCAGTACTTC
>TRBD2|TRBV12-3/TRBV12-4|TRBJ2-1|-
CASRIAGGHDEQFF
TGTGCCAGCAGAATAGCGGGGGGGCACGATGAGCAGTTCTTC
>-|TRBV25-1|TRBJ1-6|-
CASSRLNNSPLHF
TGTGCCAGCAGTAGACTTAATAATTCACCCCTCCACTTT
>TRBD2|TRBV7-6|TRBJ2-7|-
CASSDGTSGYEQYF
TGTGCCAGCAGCGACGGGACTAGCGGCTACGAGCAGTACTTC
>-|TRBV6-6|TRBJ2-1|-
CASSYTNEQFF
TGTGCCAGCAGTTATACGAATGAGCAGTTCTTC
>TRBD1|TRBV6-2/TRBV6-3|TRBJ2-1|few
CASSYIGTGKIGQFF
TGTGCCAGCAGTTACATTGGGACAGGGAAGATTGGGCAGTTCTTC
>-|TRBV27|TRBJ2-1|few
CASSSAVGYNEQFF
TGTGCCAGCAGTTCAGCGGTCGGGTACAATGAGCAGTTCTTC
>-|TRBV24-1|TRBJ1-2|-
CATSVSGASNYGYTF
TGTGCCACCAGTGTCTCCGGAGCTTCTAACTATGGCTACACCTTC
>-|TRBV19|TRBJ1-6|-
CASSIRSSPLHF
TGTGCCAGTAGTATTCGTTCTTCACCCCTCCACTTT
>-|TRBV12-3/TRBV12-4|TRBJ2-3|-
CATSWGTSTDTQYF
TGTGCCACATCCTGGGGGACGAGCACAGATACGCAGTATTTT
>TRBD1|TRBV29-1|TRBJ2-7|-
CSVGQGGTEQYF
TGCAGCGTTGGACAGGGCGGTACCGAGCAGTACTTC
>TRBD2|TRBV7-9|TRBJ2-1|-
CASSRWTSGGDEQFF
TGTGCCAGCAGCCGCTGGACTAGCGGGGGTGATGAGCAGTTCTTC
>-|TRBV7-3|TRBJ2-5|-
CASSPTVRGETQYF
TGTGCCAGCAGCCCGACGGTGAGAGGGGAGACCCAGTACTTC
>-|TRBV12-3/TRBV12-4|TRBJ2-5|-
CASSVVEYNEQYF
TGTGCCAGCAGTGTAGTGGAATACAATGAGCAGTACTTC
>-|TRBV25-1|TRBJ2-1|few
CATGGWDSYNEQFF
TGTGCCACGGGCGGGTGGGACTCCTACAATGAGCAGTTCTTC
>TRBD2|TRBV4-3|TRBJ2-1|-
CASSRQTVTSGGANEQFF
TGCGCCAGCAGCCGTCAAACAGTTACTAGCGGGGGGGCGAATGAGCAGTTCTTC
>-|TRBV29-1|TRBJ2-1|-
CSVARVSYNEQFF
TGCAGCGTCGCCAGGGTCTCCTACAATGAGCAGTTCTTC
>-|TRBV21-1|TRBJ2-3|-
CATLGEGTDTQYF
TGTGCCACCCTCGGGGAGGGCACAGATACGCAGTATTTT
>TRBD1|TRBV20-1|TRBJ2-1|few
CSASSPGTGGYNEQFF
TGCAGTGCTAGTTCTCCCGGGACAGGGGGGTACAATGAGCAGTTCTTC
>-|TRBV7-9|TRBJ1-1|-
CASSPGRVGTEAFF
TGTGCCAGCAGCCCTGGACGGGTGGGCACTGAAGCTTTCTTT
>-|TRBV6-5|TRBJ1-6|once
CASSYSPRLTATPLHF
TGTGCCAGCAGTTACTCCCCTCGGTTGACCGCCACACCCCTCCACTTT
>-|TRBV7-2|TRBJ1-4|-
CASSPSLGGEKLFF
TGTGCCAGCAGCCCGAGTCTGGGCGGTGAAAAACTGTTTTTT
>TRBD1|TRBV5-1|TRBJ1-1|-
CASSKQGGADTEAFF
TGCGCCAGCAGCAAACAAGGGGGCGCGGACACTGAAGCTTTCTTT
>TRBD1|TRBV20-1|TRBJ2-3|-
CSAPPAGGAGTDTQYF
TGCAGTGCTCCACCCGCAGGGGGCGCCGGCACAGATACGCAGTATTTT
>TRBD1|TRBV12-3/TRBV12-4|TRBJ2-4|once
CACRAGEQGAYLAKNIQYF
TGTGCCTGCAGGGCGGGCGAGCAGGGGGCATACTTAGCCAAAAACATTCAGTACTTC
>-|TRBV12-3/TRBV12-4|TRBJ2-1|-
CASSSDWLGVNEQFF
TGTGCCAGCAGTTCGGACTGGCTAGGAGTTAATGAGCAGTTCTTC
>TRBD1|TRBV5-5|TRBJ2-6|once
CASSLGGQGPSSGANVLTF
TGTGCCAGCAGCTTGGGGGGACAGGGTCCTTCCTCTGGGGCCAACGTCCTGACTTTC
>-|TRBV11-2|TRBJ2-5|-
CASSLRPGETQYF
TGTGCCAGCAGCTTACGACCGGGGGAGACCCAGTACTTC
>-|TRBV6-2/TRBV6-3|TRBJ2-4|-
CASSSGKSRNIQYF
TGTGCCAGCAGTTCAGGGAAATCAAGAAACATTCAGTACTTC
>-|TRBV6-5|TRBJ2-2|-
CASNRGAGTGELFF
TGTGCCAGCAATCGGGGGGCCGGGACCGGGGAGCTGTTTTTT
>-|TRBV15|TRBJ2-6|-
CATSQAGTHVTLSGANVLTF
TGTGCCACCAGCCAAGCCGGGACACATGTAACCCTGTCTGGGGCCAACGTCCTGACTTTC
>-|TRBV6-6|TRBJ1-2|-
CASRLSVAAPSGGYTF
TGTGCCAGCCGCCTTTCGGTAGCAGCCCCATCGGGGGGCTACACCTTC
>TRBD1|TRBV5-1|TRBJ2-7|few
CASSSARTGPEQYF
TGCGCCAGCAGCTCGGCCCGGACAGGGCCCGAGCAGTACTTC
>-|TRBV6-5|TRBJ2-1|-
CASNALAGSSYNEQFF
TGTGCCAGCAACGCACTAGCTGGGAGCTCCTACAATGAGCAGTTCTTC
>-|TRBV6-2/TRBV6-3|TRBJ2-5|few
CASRGTAQETQYF
TGTGCCAGCCGTGGGACGGCTCAAGAGACCCAGTACTTC
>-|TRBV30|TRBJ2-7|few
CAWSVDYEQYF
TGTGCCTGGAGTGTAGACTACGAGCAGTACTTC
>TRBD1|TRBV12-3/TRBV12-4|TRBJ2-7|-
CASSPRQGFSSYEQYF
TGTGCCAGCAGTCCGAGACAGGGGTTTAGCTCCTACGAGCAGTACTTC
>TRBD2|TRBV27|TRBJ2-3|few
CASKELAGHRPTDTQYF
TGTGCCAGCAAGGAACTAGCGGGGCACCGCCCGACAGATACGCAGTATTTT
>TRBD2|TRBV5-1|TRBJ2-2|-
CASSTPGLLYTGELFF
TGCGCCAGCAGCACCCCGGGACTACTTTACACCGGGGAGCTGTTTTTT
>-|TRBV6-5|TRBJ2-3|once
CASNYLAGTQYF
TGTGCCAGCAACTACCTGGCGGGTACGCAGTATTTT
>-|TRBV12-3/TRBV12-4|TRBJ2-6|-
CASSVEGANVLTF
TGTGCCAGCAGTGTTGAAGGGGCCAACGTCCTGACTTTC
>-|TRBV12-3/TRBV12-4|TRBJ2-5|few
CASSLGAGPAGETQYF
TGTGCCAGCAGTTTGGGCGCGGGGCCCGCGGGAGAGACCCAGTACTTC
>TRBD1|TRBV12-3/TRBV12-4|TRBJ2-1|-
CASSWDSISYNEQFF
TGTGCCAGCAGTTGGGACAGCATCTCCTACAATGAGCAGTTCTTC
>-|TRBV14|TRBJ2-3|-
CASSRDRSSTDTQYF
TGTGCCAGCAGCCGCGACAGGTCTAGCACAGATACGCAGTATTTT
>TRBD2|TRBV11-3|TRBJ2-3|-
CASSLDPSGGEDTQYF
TGTGCCAGCAGCTTAGATCCAAGCGGGGGGGAGGATACGCAGTATTTT
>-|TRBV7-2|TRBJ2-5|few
CASSFNDWQETQYF
TGTGCCAGCAGTTTTAATGACTGGCAAGAGACCCAGTACTTC
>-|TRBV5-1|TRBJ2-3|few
CASYTGGGISTDTQYF
TGCGCCAGCTACACCGGAGGGGGGATAAGCACAGATACGCAGTATTTT
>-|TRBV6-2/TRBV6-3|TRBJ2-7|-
CASSSLRGSYEQYF
TGTGCCAGCAGTTCCCTCAGGGGATCCTACGAGCAGTACTTC
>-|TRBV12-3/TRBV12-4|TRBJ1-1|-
CASSITQGVVAFF
TGTGCCAGCAGTATAACACAGGGCGTCGTGGCTTTCTTT
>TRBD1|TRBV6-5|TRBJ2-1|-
CASSYFGTGLYEQFF
TGTGCCAGCAGTTACTTCGGGACAGGGCTTTATGAGCAGTTCTTC